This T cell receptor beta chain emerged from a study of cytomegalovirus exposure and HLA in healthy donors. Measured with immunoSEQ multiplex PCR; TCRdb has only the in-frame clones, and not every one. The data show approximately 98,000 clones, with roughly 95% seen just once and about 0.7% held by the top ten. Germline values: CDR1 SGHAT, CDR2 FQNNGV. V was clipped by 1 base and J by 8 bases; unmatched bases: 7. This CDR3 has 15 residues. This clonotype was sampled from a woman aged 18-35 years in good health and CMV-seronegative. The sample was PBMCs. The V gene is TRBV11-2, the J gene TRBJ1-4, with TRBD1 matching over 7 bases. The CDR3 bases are TGTGCCAGCAGCTTAGGGGGACAGCTTTCCGAAAAACTGTTTTTT. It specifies CASSLGGQLSEKLFF. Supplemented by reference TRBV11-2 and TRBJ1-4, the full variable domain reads EAGVAQSPRYKIIEKRQSVAFWCNPISGHATLYWYQQILGQGPKLLIQFQNNGVVDDSQLPKDRFSAERLKGVDSTLKIQPAKLEDSAVYLCASSLGGQLSEKLFFGSGTQLSVL.